A single sample gave rise to the 9 T cell receptor beta chains below, sequenced in a study of radiation and T cells in renal cell carcinoma (dated by TCRdb to between 2020 and 2021). The protocol used for the library was the immunoSEQ multiplex PCR assay. In TCRdb, the immuneACCESS table is reduced to in-frame sequences with V and J assigned. These tables do not hold every clone; where another copy was compared, an unresolved V gene accounts for under half, and the others remain unexplained. For this sample there are approximately 110,000 clones; roughly 80% appear just once. 2.5% to 3.5% of the sample is held by the ten biggest clonotypes. According to the study, the label for this sample's time point signals: baseline pretreatment blood. The sample's treatment or condition, from its label and the paper: 15 Gy SBRT to primary tumor, nephrectomy 4 weeks later. The sequencing used blood, collected from a patient whose treatment included radiotherapy and nephrectomy. The receptors here all came from a woman aged 55-69 years with renal cell carcinoma.

The chain combines TRBV9 with TRBJ1-5, with TRBD1 matching 8 bases. The germline V gene has CDR1 SGDLS and CDR2 YYNGEE. V was pared by 4 bases and J by 6 bases, with 3 bases of the junction left unmatched. The CDR3 runs 13 residues. The CDR3 DNA reads as TGTGCCAGCAGCTCACAGGGGGGTCAGCCCCAGCATTTT. This translates into CASSSQGGQPQHF. Full variable domain (missing parts from reference TRBV9 and TRBJ1-5): DSGVTQTPKHLITATGQRVTLRCSPRSGDLSVYWYQQSLDQGLQFLIQYYNGEERAKGNILERFSAQQFPDLHSELNLSSLELGDSALYFCASSSQGGQPQHFGDGTRLSIL.

The chain links TRBV5-1 to TRBJ2-3, with unresolved D. CDR1 and CDR2 from the germline V gene are SGHRS and YFSETQ. This CDR3 contains 12 residues. V gave up 3 bases and J gave up 6 bases, with 8 bases separating them. CDR3 protein: CASSWARDTQYF. CDR3 bases: TGCGCCAGCAGCTGGGCTAGGGATACGCAGTATTTT.

This chain links TRBV10-3 with TRBJ1-2; no reliable D call. V lost 0 bases to trimming and J lost 0 bases, with 8 bases between them. The CDR3 is made up of 15 amino acids. In germline, CDR1 is ENHRY, CDR2 SYGVKD. CDR3 region: CAISESAASNYGYTF. CDR3 sequence (DNA): TGTGCCATCAGTGAGTCGGCAGCCTCTAACTATGGCTACACCTTC.

This chain uses TRBV25-1 with TRBJ2-3; a weak D match, TRBD2 (6 bases). This CDR3 has 15 residues. The germline V and J ends were trimmed by 7 bases and 2 bases, with 16 bases remaining between them. CDR1 and CDR2 (germline): MGHDK, SYGVNS. Here the CDR3 reads CASTPAGSTTDTQYF. The CDR3 DNA follows: TGTGCCAGCACCCCGGCGGGATCTACCACAGATACGCAGTATTTT.

The genes are TRBV2 and TRBJ2-6; D may match TRBD1 or TRBD2 (5 bases each). V lost 0 bases to trimming and J lost 2 bases, with 11 bases between them. CDR1 SNHLY and CDR2 FYNNEI come from the germline V gene. This CDR3 is 17 amino acids long. The CDR3 DNA follows: TGTGCCAGCAGTGAAGCTGGCAGGGACCCTGGGGCCAACGTCCTGACTTTC. It yields the protein CASSEAGRDPGANVLTF.

This clone appeared once. The chain joins TRBV11-3 to TRBJ2-1, with TRBD1 identical over 9 bases. This CDR3 contains 16 residues. Per the germline V gene, CDR1 is SGHNT and CDR2 is YENEEA. V lost 5 bases and J lost 5; bases outside the gene matches: 10. In DNA form, the CDR3 reads TGTGCCAGCAGCCCAGCTGGACAGGGGATCGACAATGAGCAGTTCTTC. Translated: CASSPAGQGIDNEQFF.

The V and J genes are TRBV14 and TRBJ2-3; tentatively, D is TRBD2 (6 bases). This CDR3 is built from 16 residues. The V end was cut by 2 bases, the J end by 6 bases, with 18 bases between. Germline CDR1 reads SGHDN; CDR2 reads FVKESK. The CDR3 here is CASSQPPGVGGDTQYF. The CDR3, as DNA: TGTGCCAGCAGCCAACCCCCGGGGGTCGGAGGGGATACGCAGTATTTT.

The CDR3: CASSPGTGGFGELFF. The CDR3 DNA reads as TGTGCCAGCAGCCCGGGGACAGGGGGGTTCGGGGAGCTGTTTTTT. The V and J genes are TRBV7-8 and TRBJ2-2; 11 positions agree with TRBD1. Looked up from germline, CDR1 is SGHVS and CDR2 is FQNEAQ. Trimming removed 5 bases from V and 7 bases from J; junction bases left unmatched: 6. This CDR3 contains 15 residues.

The chain joins TRBV11-3 to TRBJ2-3; D is ambiguous. V lost 3 bases to trimming and J lost 0 bases, with 10 bases between them. From germline, CDR1 is SGHNT and CDR2 YENEEA. This CDR3 contains 15 residues. CDR3 bases: TGTGCCAGCAGCTTCGGCGGTGCTAGCACAGATACGCAGTATTTT. This gives the protein CASSFGGASTDTQYF.